These T cell receptor beta chains were read from a single sample in a study of T cell repertoires in cytomegalovirus infection. TCRdb reanalysed the reads using MiXCR and keeps one entry per CDR3 protein. Of a few hundred thousand distinct CDR3 sequences listed, approximately 40% were seen once; the top ten hold 48%. These receptors have no known antigen. Sequencing used cultured PBMCs, obtained from culture after CMV antigen stimulation. The receptors were sampled from a human donor in good health (CMV status not recorded). Some clones in this sample may be carry-over from other donors' samples. Both conserved end residues are part of each CDR3. Each record gives: J gene, D gene, V gene, CDR3 protein. A D gene is named only where the DNA matches it firmly.

>TRBJ2-3|NA|TRBV25-1
CASSDGRRVPLF
>TRBJ2-1|TRBD2|TRBV12-3/TRBV12-4
CASSPRISSGRSSYNEQFF
>TRBJ2-3|NA|TRBV12-3/TRBV12-4
CASSWGAGDSTDTQYF
>TRBJ2-5|TRBD1|TRBV12-3/TRBV12-4
CASNRTGGYETQYF
>TRBJ2-7|NA|TRBV7-2
CASSYRQTYEQYF
>TRBJ1-1|NA|TRBV7-2
CASSLIFDTEAFF
>TRBJ2-7|NA|TRBV7-2
CASSFYRGTYEQYF
>TRBJ1-2|NA|TRBV10-3
CAISGGSGFDYGYTF
>TRBJ1-4|NA|TRBV18
CASSRNDGGNEKLFF
>TRBJ2-7|NA|TRBV5-1
CASIGKGSYEQYF
>TRBJ1-1|TRBD1|TRBV12-3/TRBV12-4
CASRRGTGREAFF
>TRBJ2-7|TRBD2|TRBV2
CASKNSGELQQYF
>TRBJ2-3|NA|TRBV4-1
CASSLRRSAGTDTQYF
>TRBJ2-1|TRBD2|TRBV7-2
CASSSNHPTSRNYNEQFF
>TRBJ1-5|NA|TRBV7-2
CASSPQTVVGQPQHF
>TRBJ1-5|NA|TRBV7-6
CASSLGEWQPQHF
>TRBJ1-6|NA|TRBV28
CASSLRRFLSPLHF
>TRBJ1-5|NA|TRBV6-5
CASSYDHRGNQPQHF
>TRBJ2-1|TRBD2|TRBV7-2
CASSLIPGGVAYNEQFF
>TRBJ2-3|NA|TRBV28
CASSLSTDAQYF
>TRBJ2-1|TRBD2|TRBV4-1
CASRRLAGGSGDNEQFF
>TRBJ1-1|NA|TRBV20-1
CSARDQRYTEAFF
>TRBJ2-6|NA|TRBV7-8
CASRSPGANVLTF
>TRBJ1-3|NA|TRBV7-2
CASSVGPGTGNTIYF
>TRBJ1-5|TRBD1|TRBV7-2
CASSLHQGALQPQHF
>TRBJ1-1|NA|TRBV7-2
CASSYGENTEAFF
>TRBJ1-3|TRBD1|TRBV12-3/TRBV12-4
CASRRTGDGGNTIYF
>TRBJ1-2|NA|TRBV18
CASSPPLNYGYTF
>TRBJ2-5|NA|TRBV27
CASSRQDGRWETQYF
>TRBJ1-3|TRBD1|TRBV11-2
CASSQGGAVSNTIYF
>TRBJ1-5|NA|TRBV20-1
CSAPLIGTDQPQHF
>TRBJ2-3|TRBD2|TRBV7-2
CASRQSGGPQWTQYF
>TRBJ2-6|NA|TRBV7-2
CASSLYGANVLTF
>TRBJ2-4|NA|TRBV7-2
CASIRGNIQYF
>TRBJ1-4|NA|TRBV2
CASSRERSEKLFF
>TRBJ2-1|NA|TRBV12-3/TRBV12-4
CASSPSPGLGDNEQFF